These 8 T cell receptor beta chains originate from one sample sequenced in a study of cytomegalovirus exposure and HLA in healthy donors. The PCR used 60 Vbeta and 13 Jbeta primers. TCRdb's table, derived via immunoSEQ multiplex PCR, lists solely in-frame clones and lacks some. The table has 90,000 to 100,000 clones, roughly 78% seen once. The specimen sequenced was PBMCs. Receptor source: a woman in her sixties or seventies in good health and CMV-seronegative.

The table lists this clone with a count of one. The chain joins TRBV11-2 to TRBJ2-4; tentative D call: TRBD2 (6 bases). The CDR3 contains 15 residues. Germline V lookup: CDR1 SGHAT, CDR2 FQNNGV. The germline V and J ends were trimmed by 1 base and 11 bases, with 18 bases remaining between them. CDR3 nucleotides: TGTGCCAGCAGCTTAGGATACCGGGACTTCCAGTTTCAGTACTTC. As protein: CASSLGYRDFQFQYF.

The chain employs TRBV30 and TRBJ1-1; TRBD1 agrees at 8 bases. Germline V gives CDR1 GTSNPN, CDR2 SVGIG (reference sequence). With 3 bases clipped from V and 8 bases from J, the junction kept 5 bases outside the gene matches. The CDR3 sequence is 12 residues long. Here the CDR3 reads CAWSAGGWEAFF. CDR3 DNA: TGTGCCTGGAGCGCAGGGGGCTGGGAAGCTTTCTTT. Full variable domain (outside the CDR3, taken from reference TRBV30 and TRBJ1-1): SQTIHQWPATLVQPVGSPLSLECTVEGTSNPNLYWYRQAAGRGLQLLFYSVGIGQISSEVPQNLSASRPQDRQFILSSKKLLLSDSGFYLCAWSAGGWEAFFGQGTRLTVV.

This chain joins TRBV28 and TRBJ1-2; D is ambiguous. Looked up from germline, CDR1 is MDHEN and CDR2 is SYDVKM. V dropped 9 bases and J dropped 5 bases, with 13 bases sitting between them. The CDR3 covers 12 residues. In nucleotides, the CDR3 is TGTGCCAGTGTTTTGGCCGGGTATGGCTACACCTTC. This translates into CASVLAGYGYTF.

The genes are TRBV19 and TRBJ2-1; 11 bases map to TRBD2. Unmatched junction bases numbered 8, after V lost 5 bases and J lost 5 bases. Germline CDR1 reads LNHDA; CDR2 reads SQIVND (reference sequence). The CDR3 length is 16 residues. The CDR3 protein is CASSGPGLAANNEQFF. The CDR3, as DNA: TGTGCCAGTAGTGGGCCGGGACTAGCGGCAAACAATGAGCAGTTCTTC.

This sequence joins TRBV5-1 and TRBJ2-5; TRBD2 aligns across 9 bases. CDR1 is SGHRS, CDR2 YFSETQ, per germline. V was clipped by 0 bases and J by 2 bases; unmatched bases: 5. The CDR3 spans 16 residues. The CDR3 spells CASSLEVAGDQETQYF. The CDR3 nucleotides read TGCGCCAGCAGCTTGGAGGTAGCGGGGGATCAAGAGACCCAGTACTTC. Combining the CDR3 with reference TRBV5-1 and TRBJ2-5 gives the whole variable domain KAGVTQTPRYLIKTRGQQVTLSCSPISGHRSVSWYQQTPGQGLQFLFEYFSETQRNKGNFPGRFSGRQFSNSRSEMNVSTLELGDSALYLCASSLEVAGDQETQYFGPGTRLLVL.

This clone was seen a single time. The chain recombines TRBV28 with TRBJ1-1; 8 positions match TRBD1. Germline V gene sequence: CDR1 MDHEN, CDR2 SYDVKM. The CDR3 runs 14 residues. The V and J ends lost 5 bases and 5 bases, in that order; junction bases with no gene match: 7. CDR3 protein: CASSPWTGWTEAFF. The CDR3 DNA reads TGTGCCAGCAGTCCATGGACAGGGTGGACTGAAGCTTTCTTT. The whole variable domain, filled in from reference TRBV28 and TRBJ1-1, reads DVKVTQSSRYLVKRTGEKVFLECVQDMDHENMFWYRQDPGLGLRLIYFSYDVKMKEKGDIPEGYSVSREKKERFSLILESASTNQTSMYLCASSPWTGWTEAFFGQGTRLTVV.

The chain couples TRBV14 to TRBJ2-3; no clear D gene. CDR1 is SGHDN, CDR2 FVKESK, per germline. The CDR3 sequence is 12 residues long. Trimming shortened V by 1 base and J by 6 bases, and 5 bases separated the two germline ends. CDR3 protein: CASSQGRDTQYF. The DNA for the CDR3 is TGTGCCAGCAGCCAAGGCAGGGATACGCAGTATTTT.

V is TRBV29-1 and J is TRBJ2-3; D is perhaps TRBD1 (7 bases). The CDR3 is 15 amino acids. Germline V gene sequence: CDR1 SQVTM, CDR2 ANQGSEA. With 1 base removed from V and 4 bases from J, the gap between germline ends came to 15 bases. This CDR3 reads CSVEGQGGLSDTQYF. In DNA, the CDR3 is TGCAGCGTTGAAGGACAGGGAGGATTATCAGATACGCAGTATTTT.